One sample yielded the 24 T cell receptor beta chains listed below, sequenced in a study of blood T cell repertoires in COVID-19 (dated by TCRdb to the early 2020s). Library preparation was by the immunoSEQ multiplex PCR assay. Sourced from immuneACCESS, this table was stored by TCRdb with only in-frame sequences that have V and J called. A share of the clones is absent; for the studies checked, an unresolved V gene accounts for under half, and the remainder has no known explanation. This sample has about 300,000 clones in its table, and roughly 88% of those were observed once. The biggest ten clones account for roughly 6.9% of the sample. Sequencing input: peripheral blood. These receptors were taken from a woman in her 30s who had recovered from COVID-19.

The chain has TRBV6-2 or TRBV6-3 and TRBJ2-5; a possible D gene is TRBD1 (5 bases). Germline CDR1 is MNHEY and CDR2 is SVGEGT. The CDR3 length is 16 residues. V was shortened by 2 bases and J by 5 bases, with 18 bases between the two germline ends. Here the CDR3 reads CASSYPLRGWGETQYF. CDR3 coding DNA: TGTGCCAGCAGTTACCCCCTTAGGGGATGGGGTGAGACCCAGTACTTC.

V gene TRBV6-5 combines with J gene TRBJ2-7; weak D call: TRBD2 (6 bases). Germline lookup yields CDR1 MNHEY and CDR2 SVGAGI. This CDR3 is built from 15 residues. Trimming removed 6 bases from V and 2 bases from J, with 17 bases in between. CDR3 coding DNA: TGTGCCAGCAGCCGTTCTGGAGGGAAGCCCTACGAGCAGTACTTC. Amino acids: CASSRSGGKPYEQYF.

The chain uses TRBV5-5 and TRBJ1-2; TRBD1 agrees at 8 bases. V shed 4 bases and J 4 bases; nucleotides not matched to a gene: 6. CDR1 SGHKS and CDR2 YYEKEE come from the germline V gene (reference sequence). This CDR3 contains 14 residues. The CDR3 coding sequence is TGTGCCAGCAGCCTGGGACAGGCAATCTATGGCTACACCTTC. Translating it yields CASSLGQAIYGYTF.

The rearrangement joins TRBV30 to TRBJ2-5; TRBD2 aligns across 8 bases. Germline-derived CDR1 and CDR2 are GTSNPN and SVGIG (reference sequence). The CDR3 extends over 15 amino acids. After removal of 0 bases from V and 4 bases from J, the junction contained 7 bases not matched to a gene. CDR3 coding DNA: TGTGCCTGGAGTGTATACATAGCGGGGCCAGAGACCCAGTACTTC. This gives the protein CAWSVYIAGPETQYF.

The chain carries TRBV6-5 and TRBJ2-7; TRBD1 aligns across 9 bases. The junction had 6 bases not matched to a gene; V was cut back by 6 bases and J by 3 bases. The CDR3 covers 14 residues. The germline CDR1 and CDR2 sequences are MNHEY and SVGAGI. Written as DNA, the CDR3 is TGTGCCAGCAGAGCGGGACAGGGCGGCTACGAGCAGTACTTC. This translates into CASRAGQGGYEQYF.

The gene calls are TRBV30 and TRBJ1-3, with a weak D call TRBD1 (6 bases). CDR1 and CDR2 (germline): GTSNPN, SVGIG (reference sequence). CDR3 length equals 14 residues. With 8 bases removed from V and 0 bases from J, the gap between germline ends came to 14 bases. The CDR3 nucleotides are TGTGCCCTAACCCAGGGGTTCTCTGGAAACACCATATATTTT. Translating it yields CALTQGFSGNTIYF. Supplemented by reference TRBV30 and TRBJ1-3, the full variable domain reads SQTIHQWPATLVQPVGSPLSLECTVEGTSNPNLYWYRQAAGRGLQLLFYSVGIGQISSEVPQNLSASRPQDRQFILSSKKLLLSDSGFYLCALTQGFSGNTIYFGEGSWLTVV.

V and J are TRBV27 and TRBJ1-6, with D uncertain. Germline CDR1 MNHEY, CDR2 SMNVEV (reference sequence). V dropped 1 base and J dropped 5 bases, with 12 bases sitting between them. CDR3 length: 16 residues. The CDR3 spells CASSLWAPPNNSPLHF. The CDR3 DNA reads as TGTGCCAGCAGTTTATGGGCACCTCCGAATAATTCACCCCTCCACTTT.

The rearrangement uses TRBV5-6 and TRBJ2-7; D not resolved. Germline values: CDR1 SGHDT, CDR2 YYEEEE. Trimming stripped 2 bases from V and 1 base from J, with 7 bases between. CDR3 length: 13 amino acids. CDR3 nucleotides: TGTGCCAGCAGCTTCGTCCCTTCCTACGAGCAGTACTTC. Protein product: CASSFVPSYEQYF.

CDR3 amino acids: CASSPTPGVRTQPQHF. For the CDR3, the DNA is TGTGCCAGCAGTCCCACGCCGGGAGTTCGGACTCAGCCCCAGCATTTT. J is TRBJ1-5 and V is TRBV27; unclear D gene. The germline gives CDR1 MNHEY, CDR2 SMNVEV (reference sequence). The V and J ends lost 5 bases and 6 bases respectively, with 20 bases between them. CDR3 length equals 16 residues.

CDR3 sequence (DNA): TGTGCCAGCAGCACCTCGAGACTCACGTTCTACTATGGCTACACCTTC. It specifies CASSTSRLTFYYGYTF. The chain recombines TRBV27 with TRBJ1-2, with D uncertain. The CDR3 is made up of 16 amino acids. Per germline, CDR1 MNHEY and CDR2 SMNVEV (reference sequence). With 6 bases removed from V and 3 bases from J, the gap between germline ends came to 20 bases.

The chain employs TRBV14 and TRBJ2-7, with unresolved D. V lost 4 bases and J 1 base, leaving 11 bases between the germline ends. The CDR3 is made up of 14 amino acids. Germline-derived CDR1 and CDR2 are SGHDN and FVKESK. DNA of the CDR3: TGTGCCAGCAGCCCCTTGAGTGTTTCCTACGAGCAGTACTTC. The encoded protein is CASSPLSVSYEQYF.

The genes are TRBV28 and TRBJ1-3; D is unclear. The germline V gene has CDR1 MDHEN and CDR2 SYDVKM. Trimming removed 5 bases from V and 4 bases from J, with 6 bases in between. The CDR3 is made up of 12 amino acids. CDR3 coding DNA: TGTGCCAGCAGTCCCCAGGGAAACACCATATATTTT. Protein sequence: CASSPQGNTIYF.

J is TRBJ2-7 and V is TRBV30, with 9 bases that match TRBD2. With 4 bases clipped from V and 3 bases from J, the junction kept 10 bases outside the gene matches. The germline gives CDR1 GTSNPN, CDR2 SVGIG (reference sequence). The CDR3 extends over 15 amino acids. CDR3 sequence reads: CAWTSRGTSYYEQYF. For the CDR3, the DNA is TGTGCCTGGACTTCTCGCGGGACTAGCTACTACGAGCAGTACTTC. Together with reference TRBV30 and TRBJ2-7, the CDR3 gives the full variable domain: SQTIHQWPATLVQPVGSPLSLECTVEGTSNPNLYWYRQAAGRGLQLLFYSVGIGQISSEVPQNLSASRPQDRQFILSSKKLLLSDSGFYLCAWTSRGTSYYEQYFGPGTRLTVT.

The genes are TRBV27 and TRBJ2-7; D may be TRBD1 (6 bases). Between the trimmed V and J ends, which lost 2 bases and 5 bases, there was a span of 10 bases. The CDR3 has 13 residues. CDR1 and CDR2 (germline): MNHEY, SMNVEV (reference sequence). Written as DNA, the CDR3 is TGTGCCAGCAGTTTAAGCAGGGGCAACGAGCAGTACTTC. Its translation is CASSLSRGNEQYF.

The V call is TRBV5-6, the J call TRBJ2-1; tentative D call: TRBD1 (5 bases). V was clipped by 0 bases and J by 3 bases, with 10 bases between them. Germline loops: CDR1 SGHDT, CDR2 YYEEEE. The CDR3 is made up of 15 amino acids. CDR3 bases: TGTGCCAGCAGCTTGGTGGGGCAGCTCTACAATGAGCAGTTCTTC. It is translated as CASSLVGQLYNEQFF.

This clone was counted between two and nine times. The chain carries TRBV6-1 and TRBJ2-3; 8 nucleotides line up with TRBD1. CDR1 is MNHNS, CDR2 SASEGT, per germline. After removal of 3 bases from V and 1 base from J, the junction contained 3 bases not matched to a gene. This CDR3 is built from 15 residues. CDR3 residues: CASSDGQGRTDTQYF. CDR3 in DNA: TGTGCCAGCAGTGACGGACAGGGACGCACAGATACGCAGTATTTT.

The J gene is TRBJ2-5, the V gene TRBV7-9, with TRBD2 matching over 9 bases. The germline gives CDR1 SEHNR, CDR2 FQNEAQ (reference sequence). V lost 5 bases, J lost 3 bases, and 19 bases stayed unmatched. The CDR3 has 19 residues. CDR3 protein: CASSLLRFSGGKGEETQYF. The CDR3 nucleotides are TGTGCCAGCAGCCTTTTAAGGTTTAGCGGGGGAAAGGGAGAAGAGACCCAGTACTTC.

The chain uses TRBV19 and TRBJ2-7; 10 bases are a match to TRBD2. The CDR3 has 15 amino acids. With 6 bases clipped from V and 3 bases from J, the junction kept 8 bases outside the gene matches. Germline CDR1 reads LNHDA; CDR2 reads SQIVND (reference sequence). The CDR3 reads CASRSAGGPSYEQYF. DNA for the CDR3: TGTGCCAGTAGGTCAGCGGGGGGGCCGAGCTACGAGCAGTACTTC. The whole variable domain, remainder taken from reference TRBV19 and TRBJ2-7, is DGGITQSPKYLFRKEGQNVTLSCEQNLNHDAMYWYRQDPGQGLRLIYYSQIVNDFQKGDIAEGYSVSREKKESFPLTVTSAQKNPTAFYLCASRSAGGPSYEQYFGPGTRLTVT.

CDR3 residues: CASSLETGQIWGAFF. CDR3 nucleotides: TGCGCCAGCAGCTTAGAAACAGGGCAAATTTGGGGAGCTTTCTTT. The chain combines TRBV5-1 with TRBJ1-1, with a tentative D call TRBD1 (6 bases). Germline lookup yields CDR1 SGHRS and CDR2 YFSETQ. The CDR3 runs to 15 residues. V was pared by 2 bases and J by 10 bases, with 21 bases between. Filled out from reference TRBV5-1 and TRBJ1-1, the complete variable domain reads KAGVTQTPRYLIKTRGQQVTLSCSPISGHRSVSWYQQTPGQGLQFLFEYFSETQRNKGNFPGRFSGRQFSNSRSEMNVSTLELGDSALYLCASSLETGQIWGAFFGQGTRLTVV.

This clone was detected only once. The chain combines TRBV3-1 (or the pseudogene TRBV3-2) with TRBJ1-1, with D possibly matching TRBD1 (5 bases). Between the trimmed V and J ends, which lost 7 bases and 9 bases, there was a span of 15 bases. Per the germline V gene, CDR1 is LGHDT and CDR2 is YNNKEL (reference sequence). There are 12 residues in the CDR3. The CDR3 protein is CASTQGSGKAFF. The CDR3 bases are TGTGCCAGCACCCAGGGTTCGGGTAAAGCTTTCTTT.

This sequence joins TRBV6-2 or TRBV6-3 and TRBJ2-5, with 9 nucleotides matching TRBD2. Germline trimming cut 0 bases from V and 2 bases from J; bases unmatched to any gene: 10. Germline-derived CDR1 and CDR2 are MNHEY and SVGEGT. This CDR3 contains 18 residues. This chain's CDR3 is CASSYSPLAGIRQETQYF. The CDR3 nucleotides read TGTGCCAGCAGTTACTCGCCACTAGCGGGTATAAGGCAAGAGACCCAGTACTTC.

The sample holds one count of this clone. CDR3 amino acids: CASSIGNSPLHF. In nucleotides, the CDR3 is TGTGCCAGCAGTATCGGGAATTCACCCCTCCACTTT. V gene TRBV12-3 or TRBV12-4 combines with J gene TRBJ1-6; the D is unclear. Trimming removed 5 bases at V and 7 bases at J, with 6 bases between. CDR3 length equals 12 residues.

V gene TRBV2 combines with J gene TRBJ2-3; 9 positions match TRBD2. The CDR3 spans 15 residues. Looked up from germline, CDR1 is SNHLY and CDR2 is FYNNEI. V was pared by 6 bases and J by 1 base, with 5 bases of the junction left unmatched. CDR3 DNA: TGTGCCAGCAGAGAGCGGGGGGCACGCACAGATACGCAGTATTTT. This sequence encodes CASRERGARTDTQYF.

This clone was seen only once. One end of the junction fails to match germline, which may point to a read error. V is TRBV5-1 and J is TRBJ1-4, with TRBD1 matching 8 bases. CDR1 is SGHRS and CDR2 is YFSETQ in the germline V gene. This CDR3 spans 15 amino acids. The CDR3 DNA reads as TGCGCCAGCAGCTTGGATTCGGCAGGGGGCCTTGGCCAAAAATTT. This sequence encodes CASSLDSAGGLGQKF.